This entry describes one T cell receptor (beta chain). This record comes from a study of blood T cell repertoires in COVID-19. Study context: Some COVID-19 samples were acute and others convalescent; all came from the United States, Italy and Spain.

Original analysis: Nucleated cell number was recorded as an estimate derived from reference gene primer amplification. Assay used: immunoSEQ multiplex PCR; TCRdb lists only in-frame clones, some missing. The V and J calls and the clone size are those of that table, but D and trimming were determined from the DNA. This sample has about 160,000 clones, with 78% found just once. Trimming removed 7 bases from V and 8 bases from J; junction bases left unmatched: 9. Germline CDR1 and CDR2: SNHLY and FYNNEI. CDR3 length equals 15 residues. Sequencing was carried out using peripheral blood. This TCR was sampled from a woman older than 75 with acute or convalescent COVID-19. The chain has TRBV2 and TRBJ1-6; 9 nucleotides agree with TRBD1. CDR3 loop: CASNYPGQGDSPLHF. The CDR3 DNA is TGTGCCAGCAATTACCCGGGACAGGGAGATTCACCCCTCCACTTT.